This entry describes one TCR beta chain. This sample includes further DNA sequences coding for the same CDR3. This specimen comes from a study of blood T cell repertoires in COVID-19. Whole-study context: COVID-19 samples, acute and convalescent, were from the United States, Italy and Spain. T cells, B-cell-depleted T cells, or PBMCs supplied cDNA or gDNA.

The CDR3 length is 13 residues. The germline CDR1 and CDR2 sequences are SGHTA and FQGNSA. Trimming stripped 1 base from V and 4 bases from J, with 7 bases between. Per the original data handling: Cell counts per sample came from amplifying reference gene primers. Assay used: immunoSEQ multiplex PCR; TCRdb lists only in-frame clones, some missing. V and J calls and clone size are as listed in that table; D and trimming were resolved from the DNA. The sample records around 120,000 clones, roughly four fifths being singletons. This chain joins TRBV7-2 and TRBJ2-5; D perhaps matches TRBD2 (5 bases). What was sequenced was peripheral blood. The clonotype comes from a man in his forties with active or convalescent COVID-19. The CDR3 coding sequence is TGTGCCAGCAGCTTAGAACGGGGAGAGACCCAGTACTTC. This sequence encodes CASSLERGETQYF.